One and the same sample provided the 3 T cell receptor beta chains below, sequenced in a study of blood T cell repertoires in COVID-19. The assay was immunoSEQ multiplex PCR, and TCRdb's table has in-frame clones only and misses some. The repertoire consists of some 230,000 clones, with about 85% occurring once and the leading ten covering approximately 0.89%. The sequenced sample consisted of peripheral blood. Receptor source: a man in his forties with acute or convalescent COVID-19.

For the CDR3, the DNA is TGCAGCGTTTTGACAGCCCAAGAGACCCAGTACTTC. It encodes CSVLTAQETQYF. The gene calls are TRBV29-1 and TRBJ2-5, with TRBD1 as a possible D gene (5 bases). Between the trimmed V and J ends, which lost 5 bases and 1 base, there was a span of 8 bases. The CDR3 is 12 amino acids. Germline assignment: CDR1 SQVTM and CDR2 ANQGSEA.

The V gene is TRBV7-3, the J gene TRBJ1-1; D is unclear. Trimming removed 5 bases at V and 4 bases at J, with 11 bases between. The germline V gene encodes CDR1 SGHTA and CDR2 FQGTGA. CDR3 length: 13 residues. The CDR3 loop is CASSTRSGTEAFF. Written as DNA, the CDR3 is TGTGCCAGCAGCACCCGGTCCGGCACTGAAGCTTTCTTT.

The rearrangement links TRBV5-1 to TRBJ2-6, with D maybe TRBD2 (5 bases). The CDR3 extends over 16 amino acids. CDR1 is SGHRS and CDR2 is YFSETQ in the germline V gene. The ends were cut back, 4 bases at V and 4 bases at J, with 15 bases in the middle. The CDR3 nucleotides read TGCGCCAGCAGCACCGCGGACTCAAGGGGGGCCAACGTCCTGACTTTC. It specifies CASSTADSRGANVLTF.